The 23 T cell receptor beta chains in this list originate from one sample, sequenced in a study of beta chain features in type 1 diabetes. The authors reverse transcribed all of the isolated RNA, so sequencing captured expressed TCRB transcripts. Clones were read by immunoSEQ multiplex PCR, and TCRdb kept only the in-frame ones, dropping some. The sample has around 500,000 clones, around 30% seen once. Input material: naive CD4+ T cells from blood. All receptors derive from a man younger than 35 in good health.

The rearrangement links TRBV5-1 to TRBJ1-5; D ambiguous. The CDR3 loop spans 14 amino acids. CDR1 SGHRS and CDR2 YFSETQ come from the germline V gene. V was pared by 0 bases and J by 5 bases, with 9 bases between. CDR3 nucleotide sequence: TGCGCCAGCAGCTTGGGGCCGGGAGATCAGCCCCAGCATTTT. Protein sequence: CASSLGPGDQPQHF.

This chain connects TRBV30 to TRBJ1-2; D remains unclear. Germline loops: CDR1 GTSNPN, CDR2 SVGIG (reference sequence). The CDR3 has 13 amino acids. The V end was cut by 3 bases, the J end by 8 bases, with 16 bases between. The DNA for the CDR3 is TGTGCCTGGAGCGTGCTTTTGGGTCAAGGCTACACCTTC. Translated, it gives CAWSVLLGQGYTF.

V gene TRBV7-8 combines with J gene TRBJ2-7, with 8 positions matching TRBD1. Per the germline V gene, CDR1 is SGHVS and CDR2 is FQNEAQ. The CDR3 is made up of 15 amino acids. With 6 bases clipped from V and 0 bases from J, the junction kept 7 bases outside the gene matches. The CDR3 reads CASRPRGPSSYEQYF. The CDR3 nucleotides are TGTGCCAGCAGACCCAGGGGGCCGAGCTCCTACGAGCAGTACTTC.

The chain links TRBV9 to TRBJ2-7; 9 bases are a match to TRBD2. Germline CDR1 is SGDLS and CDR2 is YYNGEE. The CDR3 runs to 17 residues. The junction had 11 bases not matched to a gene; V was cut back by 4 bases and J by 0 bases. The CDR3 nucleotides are TGTGCCAGCAGCCCCCAGAGAAGCGGGAGGAGCTCCTACGAGCAGTACTTC. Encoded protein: CASSPQRSGRSSYEQYF.

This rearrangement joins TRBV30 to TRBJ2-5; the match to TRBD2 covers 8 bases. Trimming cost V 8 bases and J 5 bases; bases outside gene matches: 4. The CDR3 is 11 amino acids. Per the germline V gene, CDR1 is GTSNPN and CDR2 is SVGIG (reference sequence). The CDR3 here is CARGGSETQYF. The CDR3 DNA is TGTGCCCGGGGGGGGAGTGAGACCCAGTACTTC.

This CDR3 reads CASSRSGISYEQYF. CDR3 DNA: TGCGCCAGCAGCAGGAGTGGAATCTCCTACGAGCAGTACTTC. V usage is TRBV5-1 and J usage is TRBJ2-7; no clear D gene. This CDR3 is built from 14 residues. V lost 4 bases and J lost 0, with 11 bases in between. The germline V gene encodes CDR1 SGHRS and CDR2 YFSETQ.

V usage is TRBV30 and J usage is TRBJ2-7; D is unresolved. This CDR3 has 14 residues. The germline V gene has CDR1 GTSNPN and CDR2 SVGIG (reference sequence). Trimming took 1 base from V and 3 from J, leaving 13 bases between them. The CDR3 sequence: CAWSGMTRNYEQYF. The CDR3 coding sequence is TGTGCCTGGAGTGGAATGACCCGGAACTACGAGCAGTACTTC. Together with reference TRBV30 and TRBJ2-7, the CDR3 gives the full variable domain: SQTIHQWPATLVQPVGSPLSLECTVEGTSNPNLYWYRQAAGRGLQLLFYSVGIGQISSEVPQNLSASRPQDRQFILSSKKLLLSDSGFYLCAWSGMTRNYEQYFGPGTRLTVT.

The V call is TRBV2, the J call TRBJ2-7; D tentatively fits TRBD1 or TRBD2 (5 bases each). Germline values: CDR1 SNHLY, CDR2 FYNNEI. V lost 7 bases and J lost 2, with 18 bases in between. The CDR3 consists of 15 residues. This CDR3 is CASTPYGAGTYEQYF. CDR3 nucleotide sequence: TGTGCCAGCACCCCTTACGGGGCTGGAACCTACGAGCAGTACTTC.

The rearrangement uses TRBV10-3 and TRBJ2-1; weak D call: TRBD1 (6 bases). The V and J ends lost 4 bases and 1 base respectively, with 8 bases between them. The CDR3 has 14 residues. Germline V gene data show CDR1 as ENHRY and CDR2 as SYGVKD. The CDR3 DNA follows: TGTGCCATCAGTGGGGACATTTCCTACAATGAGCAGTTCTTC. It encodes CAISGDISYNEQFF.

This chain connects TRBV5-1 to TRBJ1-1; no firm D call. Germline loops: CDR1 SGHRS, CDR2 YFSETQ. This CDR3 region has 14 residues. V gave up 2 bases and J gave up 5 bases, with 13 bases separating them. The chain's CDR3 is CASSFLRSRTEAFF. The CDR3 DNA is TGCGCCAGCAGCTTCCTGCGGTCTAGGACTGAAGCTTTCTTT.

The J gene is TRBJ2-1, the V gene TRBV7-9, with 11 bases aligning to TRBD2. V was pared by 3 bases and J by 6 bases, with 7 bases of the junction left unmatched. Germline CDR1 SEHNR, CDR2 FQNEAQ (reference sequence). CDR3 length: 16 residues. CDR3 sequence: CASSFISGRALNEQFF. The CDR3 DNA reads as TGTGCCAGCAGCTTCATTAGCGGGAGGGCCCTCAATGAGCAGTTCTTC.

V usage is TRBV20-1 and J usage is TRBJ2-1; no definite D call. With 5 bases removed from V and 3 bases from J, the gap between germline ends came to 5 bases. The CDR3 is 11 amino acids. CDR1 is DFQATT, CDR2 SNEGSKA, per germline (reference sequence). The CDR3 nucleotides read TGCAGTGCTGTCTTCTACAATGAGCAGTTCTTC. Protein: CSAVFYNEQFF.

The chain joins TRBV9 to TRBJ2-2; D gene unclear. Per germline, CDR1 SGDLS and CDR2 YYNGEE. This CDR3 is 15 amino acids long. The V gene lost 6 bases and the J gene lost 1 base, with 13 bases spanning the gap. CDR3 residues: CASTRAVGNTGELFF. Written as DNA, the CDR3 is TGTGCCAGCACCCGCGCAGTCGGGAACACCGGGGAGCTGTTTTTT.

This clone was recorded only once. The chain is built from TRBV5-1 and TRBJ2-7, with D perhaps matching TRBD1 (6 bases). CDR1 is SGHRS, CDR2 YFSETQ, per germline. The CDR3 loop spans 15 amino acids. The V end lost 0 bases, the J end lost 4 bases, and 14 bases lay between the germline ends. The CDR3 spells CASSLVGQTMYEQYF. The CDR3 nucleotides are TGCGCCAGCAGCTTGGTCGGACAGACGATGTACGAGCAGTACTTC.

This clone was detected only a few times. The CDR3: CASSLIPGYEQYF. The CDR3 DNA reads TGTGCCAGCAGCTTAATTCCGGGCTACGAGCAGTACTTC. This chain links TRBV7-9 with TRBJ2-7; D ambiguous. Germline loops: CDR1 SEHNR, CDR2 FQNEAQ (reference sequence). This CDR3 region has 13 residues. V was shortened by 2 bases and J by 3 bases, with 8 bases between the two germline ends.

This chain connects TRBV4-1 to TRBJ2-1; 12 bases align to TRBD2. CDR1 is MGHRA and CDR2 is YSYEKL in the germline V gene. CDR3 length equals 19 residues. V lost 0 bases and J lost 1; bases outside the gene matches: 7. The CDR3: CASSQDPTSGSQSYNEQFF. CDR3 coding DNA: TGCGCCAGCAGCCAAGATCCGACTAGCGGGAGCCAATCCTACAATGAGCAGTTCTTC.

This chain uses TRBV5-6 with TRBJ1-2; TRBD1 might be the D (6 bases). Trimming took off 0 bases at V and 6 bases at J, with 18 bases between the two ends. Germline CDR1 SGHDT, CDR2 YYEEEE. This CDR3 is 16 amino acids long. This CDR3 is CASSLVGTPRKDGYTF. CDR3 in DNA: TGTGCCAGCAGCTTGGTTGGGACACCAAGGAAGGATGGCTACACCTTC.

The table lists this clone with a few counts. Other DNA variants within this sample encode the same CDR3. The CDR3 nucleotides are TGCAGCGTTGGAACAGGGACCTACGAGCAGTACTTC. Translation: CSVGTGTYEQYF. The rearrangement joins TRBV29-1 to TRBJ2-7; tentatively, D is TRBD1 (6 bases). Trimming shortened V by 4 bases and J by 2 bases, and 9 bases separated the two germline ends. Germline V CDR1 and CDR2: SQVTM, ANQGSEA. The CDR3 has 12 residues.

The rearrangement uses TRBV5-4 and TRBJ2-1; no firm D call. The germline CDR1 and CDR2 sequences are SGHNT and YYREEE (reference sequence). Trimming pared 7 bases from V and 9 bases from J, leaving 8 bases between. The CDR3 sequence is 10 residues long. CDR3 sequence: CASGSLEQFF. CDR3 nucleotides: TGTGCCAGCGGCTCTCTTGAGCAGTTCTTC.

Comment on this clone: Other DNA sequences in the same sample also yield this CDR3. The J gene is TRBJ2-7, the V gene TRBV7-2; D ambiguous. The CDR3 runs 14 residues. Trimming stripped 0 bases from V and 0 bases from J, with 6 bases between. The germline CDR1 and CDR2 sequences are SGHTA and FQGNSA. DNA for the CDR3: TGTGCCAGCAGCTTAGCCTCCAGCTCCTACGAGCAGTACTTC. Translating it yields CASSLASSSYEQYF.

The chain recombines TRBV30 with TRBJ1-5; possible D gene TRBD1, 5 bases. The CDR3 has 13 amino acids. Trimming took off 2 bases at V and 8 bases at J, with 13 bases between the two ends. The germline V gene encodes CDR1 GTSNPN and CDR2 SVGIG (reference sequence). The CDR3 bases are TGTGCCTGGAGTACGGGACTAGATGAGCCCCAGCATTTT. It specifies CAWSTGLDEPQHF.

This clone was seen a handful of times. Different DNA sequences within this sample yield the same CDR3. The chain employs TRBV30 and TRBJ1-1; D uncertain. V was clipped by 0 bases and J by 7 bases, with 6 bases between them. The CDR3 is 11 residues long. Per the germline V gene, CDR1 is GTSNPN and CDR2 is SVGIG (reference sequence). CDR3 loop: CAWSVPVEAFF. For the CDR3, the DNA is TGTGCCTGGAGTGTACCTGTTGAAGCTTTCTTT.

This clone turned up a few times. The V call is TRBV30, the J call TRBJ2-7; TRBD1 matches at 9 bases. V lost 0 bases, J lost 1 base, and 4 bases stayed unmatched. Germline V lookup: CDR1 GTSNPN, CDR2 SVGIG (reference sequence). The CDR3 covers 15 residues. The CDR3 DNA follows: TGTGCCTGGAGTGTGAAGGGACAGGGATCCTACGAGCAGTACTTC. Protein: CAWSVKGQGSYEQYF.